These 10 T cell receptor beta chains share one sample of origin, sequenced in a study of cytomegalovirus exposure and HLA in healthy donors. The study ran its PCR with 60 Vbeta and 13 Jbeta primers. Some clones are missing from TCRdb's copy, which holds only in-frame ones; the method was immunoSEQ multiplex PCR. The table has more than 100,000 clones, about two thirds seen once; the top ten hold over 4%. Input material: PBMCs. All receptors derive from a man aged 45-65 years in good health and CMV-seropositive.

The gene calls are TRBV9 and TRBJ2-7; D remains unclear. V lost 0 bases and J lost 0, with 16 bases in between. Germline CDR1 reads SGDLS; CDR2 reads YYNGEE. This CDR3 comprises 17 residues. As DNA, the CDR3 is TGTGCCAGCAGCGTAGTAGGCCTAGTTAACCGCTCCTACGAGCAGTACTTC. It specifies CASSVVGLVNRSYEQYF.

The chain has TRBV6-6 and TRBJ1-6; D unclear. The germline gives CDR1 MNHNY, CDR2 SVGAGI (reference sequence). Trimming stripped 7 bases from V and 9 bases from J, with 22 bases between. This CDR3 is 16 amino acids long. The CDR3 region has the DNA TGTGCCAGCACCGATGCGGGAATCGAATTGACTTCACCCCTCCACTTT. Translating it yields CASTDAGIELTSPLHF.

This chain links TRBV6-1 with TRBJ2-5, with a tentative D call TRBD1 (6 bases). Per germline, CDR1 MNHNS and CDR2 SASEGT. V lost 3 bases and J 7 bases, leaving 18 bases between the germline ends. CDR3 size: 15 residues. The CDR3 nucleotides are TGTGCCAGCAGTGATTCTACAGGGAATATAGGGACCCAGTACTTC. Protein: CASSDSTGNIGTQYF.

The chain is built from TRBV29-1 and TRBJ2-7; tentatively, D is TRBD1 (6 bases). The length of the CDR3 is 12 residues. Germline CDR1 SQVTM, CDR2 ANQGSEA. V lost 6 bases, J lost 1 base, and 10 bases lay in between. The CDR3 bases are TGCAGCGTCGCAGGGGCGTCCTACGAGCAGTACTTC. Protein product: CSVAGASYEQYF.

As DNA, the CDR3 is TGCGCCAGCAGCTTGGACAGGGGGCTTGTCGGGGAGCTGTTTTTT. Its protein is CASSLDRGLVGELFF. The chain has TRBV5-1 and TRBJ2-2; TRBD1 agrees at 9 bases. The CDR3 is 15 amino acids. Trimming took 0 bases from V and 7 from J; bases not matched to a gene: 4. CDR1 is SGHRS and CDR2 is YFSETQ in the germline V gene.

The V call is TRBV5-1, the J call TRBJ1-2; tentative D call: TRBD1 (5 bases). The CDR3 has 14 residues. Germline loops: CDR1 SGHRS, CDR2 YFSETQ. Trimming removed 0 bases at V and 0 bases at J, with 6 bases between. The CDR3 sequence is CASSLDRTNYGYTF. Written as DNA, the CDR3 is TGCGCCAGCAGCTTGGACAGGACTAACTATGGCTACACCTTC. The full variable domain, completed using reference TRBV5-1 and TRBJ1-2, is KAGVTQTPRYLIKTRGQQVTLSCSPISGHRSVSWYQQTPGQGLQFLFEYFSETQRNKGNFPGRFSGRQFSNSRSEMNVSTLELGDSALYLCASSLDRTNYGYTFGSGTRLTVV.

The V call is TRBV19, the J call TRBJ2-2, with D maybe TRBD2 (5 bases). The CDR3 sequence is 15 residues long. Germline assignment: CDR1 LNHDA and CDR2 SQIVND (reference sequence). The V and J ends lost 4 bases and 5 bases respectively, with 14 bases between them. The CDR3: CASSTSSKQTGELFF. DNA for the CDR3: TGTGCCAGTAGTACTTCTAGCAAACAAACCGGGGAGCTGTTTTTT.

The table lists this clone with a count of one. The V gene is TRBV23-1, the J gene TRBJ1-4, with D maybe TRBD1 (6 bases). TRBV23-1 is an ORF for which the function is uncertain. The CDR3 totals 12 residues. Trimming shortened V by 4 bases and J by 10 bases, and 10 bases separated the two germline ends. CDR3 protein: CASSPGGAKLFF. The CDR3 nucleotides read TGCGCCAGCAGTCCGGGGGGCGCAAAACTGTTTTTT.

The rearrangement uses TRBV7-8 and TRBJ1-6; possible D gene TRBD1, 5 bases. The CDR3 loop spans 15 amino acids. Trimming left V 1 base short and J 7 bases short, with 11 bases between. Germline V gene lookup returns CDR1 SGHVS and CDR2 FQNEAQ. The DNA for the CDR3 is TGTGCCAGCAGCTTAGGGGGGGAGGTAAATTCACCCCTCCACTTT. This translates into CASSLGGEVNSPLHF. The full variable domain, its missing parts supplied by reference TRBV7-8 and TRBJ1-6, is GAGVSQSPRYKVAKRGQDVALRCDPISGHVSLFWYQQALGQGPEFLTYFQNEAQLDKSGLPSDRFFAERPEGSVSTLKIQRTQQEDSAVYLCASSLGGEVNSPLHFGNGTRLTVT.

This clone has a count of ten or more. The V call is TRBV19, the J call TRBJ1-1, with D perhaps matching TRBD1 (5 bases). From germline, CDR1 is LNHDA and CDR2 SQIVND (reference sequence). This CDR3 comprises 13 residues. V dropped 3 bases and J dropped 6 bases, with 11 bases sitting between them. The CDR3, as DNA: TGTGCCAGTAGTATTATGCCCAGGGCTGAAGCTTTCTTT. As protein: CASSIMPRAEAFF.